This section outlines one T cell receptor (beta chain) sequence together with its context. Its antigen is unknown. The CDR3 is made up of 19 amino acids. V shed 5 bases, J shed 4 bases, and the junction held 18 bases outside the gene matches. Germline V lookup: CDR1 SGHVS, CDR2 FQNEAQ. PCR used 60 Vbeta primers and 13 Jbeta primers. As originally analysed: A later analysis counted around 74 million unique TCR beta chains, 10 million to 12 million shared. Here immunoSEQ multiplex PCR was the method, and the copy in TCRdb shows in-frame clones only, minus some. For V, J and clone size, that table is used; D and trimming come from the DNA. The repertoire has roughly 190,000 clones, around 62% of them found once; the top ten carry around 3.2%. This entry belongs to a study of cytomegalovirus exposure and HLA in healthy donors. Points from the study as a whole: On later analysis, the bulk of CMV-associated TCR beta chains appeared to be HLA-restricted. V- and J-gene trimming in TCR beta was tied to a missense DCLRE1C variant by an analysis performed later.

Likely unrecorded immune exposures existed in these nominally healthy donors. This receptor was identified in a man aged 35 to 55 in good health and CMV-seronegative. The material sequenced was PBMCs. The chain recombines TRBV7-8 with TRBJ2-3; 10 positions agree with TRBD2. The DNA of the CDR3 is TGTGCCAGCAGCCCCGCACGCGTAGCGGGGGGCCGGTTGGCAGATACGCAGTATTTT. This gives the protein CASSPARVAGGRLADTQYF. Full variable domain (rest looked up from reference TRBV7-8 and TRBJ2-3): GAGVSQSPRYKVAKRGQDVALRCDPISGHVSLFWYQQALGQGPEFLTYFQNEAQLDKSGLPSDRFFAERPEGSVSTLKIQRTQQEDSAVYLCASSPARVAGGRLADTQYFGPGTRLTVL.